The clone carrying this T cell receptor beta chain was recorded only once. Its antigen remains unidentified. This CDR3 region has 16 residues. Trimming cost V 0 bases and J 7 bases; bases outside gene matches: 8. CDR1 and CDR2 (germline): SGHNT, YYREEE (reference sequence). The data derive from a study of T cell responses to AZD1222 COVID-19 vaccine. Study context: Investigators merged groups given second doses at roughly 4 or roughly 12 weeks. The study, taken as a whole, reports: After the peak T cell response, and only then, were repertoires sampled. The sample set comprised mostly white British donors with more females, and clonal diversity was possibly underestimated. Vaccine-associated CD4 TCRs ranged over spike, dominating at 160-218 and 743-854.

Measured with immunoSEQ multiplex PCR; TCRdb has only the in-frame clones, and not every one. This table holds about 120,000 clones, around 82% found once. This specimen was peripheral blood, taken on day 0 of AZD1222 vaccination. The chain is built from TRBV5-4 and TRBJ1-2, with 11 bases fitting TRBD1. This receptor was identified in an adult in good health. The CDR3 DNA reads TGTGCCAGCAGCTTGGAGGACAGGGGGCTTCCCTCTGGCTACACCTTC. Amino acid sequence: CASSLEDRGLPSGYTF.